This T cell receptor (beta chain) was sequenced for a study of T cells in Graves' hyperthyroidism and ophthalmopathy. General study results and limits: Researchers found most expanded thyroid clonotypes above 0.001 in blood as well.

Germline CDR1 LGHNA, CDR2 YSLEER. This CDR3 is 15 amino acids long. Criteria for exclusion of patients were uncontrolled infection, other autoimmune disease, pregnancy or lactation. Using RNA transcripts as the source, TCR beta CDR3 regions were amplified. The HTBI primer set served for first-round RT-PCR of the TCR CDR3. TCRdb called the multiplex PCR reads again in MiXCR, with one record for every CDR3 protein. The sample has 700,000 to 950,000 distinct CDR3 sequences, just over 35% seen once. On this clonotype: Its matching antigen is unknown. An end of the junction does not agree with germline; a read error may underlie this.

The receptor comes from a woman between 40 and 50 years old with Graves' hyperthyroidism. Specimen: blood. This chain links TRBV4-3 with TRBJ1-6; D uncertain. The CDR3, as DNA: TGCGCCAGCAGCTTGGGGAGCTCCTATAATCCACCCCTCCACTTT. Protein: CASSLGSSYNPPLHF.